This TCR beta chain was profiled in a study of T cells in Graves' hyperthyroidism and ophthalmopathy (dated by TCRdb to the late 2010s). Broadly, across the study: Peripheral blood was sampled at the time of initial diagnosis, prior to any treatment. Whether ophthalmopathy could be predicted prospectively was tested in an independent validation cohort made up of roughly 19 hyperthyroidism patients plus 17 patients who later progressed to ophthalmopathy. Thyroid tissue and blood T-cell repertoires from more than 5 Graves' hyperthyroidism patients were also compared in the study. For training and testing, the 100 or so patients in the discovery cohort were randomly divided in a 7:3 ratio. TCR Vbeta CDR3 sequencing of 135 peripheral blood samples (under 45 ophthalmopathy, about 74 hyperthyroidism and approximately 17 progressor patients) is reported in the paper. Once sampling was done, hyperthyroidism patients were given methimazole at a starting dose of 30 mg daily, whereas ophthalmopathy patients were given high-dose intravenous methylprednisolone. To identify distinguishing TCR V-J signatures, a discovery cohort of about 95 patients was used, comprising some 43 with Graves' ophthalmopathy and about 59 with stable Graves' hyperthyroidism.

With regard to this clonotype: The target of this receptor is not known. Base qualities are missing; no much larger clone stands one base away.

From the germline V gene (reference sequence), CDR1 is DFQATT and CDR2 is SNEGSKA. A distance of 11 bases separates the germline ends of V and J, which lose 2 bases and 3 bases respectively. From its cysteine to its phenylalanine, the CDR3 spans 14 amino acids. The retained sequence is limited to the CDR3, 42 bases, with the frame set at the first base. In the ophthalmopathy patients, disease was moderately to severely active, with a Clinical Activity Score of 3 or more, a NOSPECS grade of 4 or more, and a duration of less than 3 months. Patients with uncontrolled infections, other autoimmune diseases, pregnancy or lactation were excluded. Diagnoses were based on clinical symptoms, serum thyroxine and TRAb, thyroid ultrasound and orbital computed tomography. PBMCs were isolated from 8 to 10 ml of fresh peripheral blood by Ficoll-Paque density gradient centrifugation. Total RNA was extracted with Trizol reagent, and quality was checked on an Agilent 2100 Bioanalyzer.

The TCR beta CDR3 regions were amplified from RNA transcripts. For the first round of RT-PCR on the TCR CDR3, the HTBI primer set was used together with the Qiagen OneStep RT-PCR kit. A second multiplex PCR round built the libraries, followed by size selection and purification. Sequencing of the libraries was done on an Illumina HiSeq2000 using paired-end 100 bp reads. In the original analysis: SOAPnuke was used to process the raw data, removing reads that contained adapters or uncalled bases, had a mean Phred below 15, or lacked an exact match to the constant primer or identifier. High-quality paired reads were merged with COPE v1.2.5, and unique nucleotide sequences were defined as clonotypes. MiTCR v1.1 was used to align the clonotypes against IMGT TRBV, TRBD and TRBJ reference segments. The analysis was restricted to V-J combinations with a frequency above 0.0001, which together covered 98% to 99.2% of the repertoires. The TCS score was defined as F50 (clonal expansion) divided by E x V (chaos), with BLOSUM62-based TCRdist calculated between CDR3 peptides within each V-J. Welch's t-statistics and random forest reduced roughly 500 V-J features to roughly 13, which were used in a naive Bayes classifier (R e1071). The raw public data were reprocessed by TCRdb itself: fastp quality trimming at Q25, MiXCR clonotype calling, in-frame beta chains only. All rows with the same CDR3 protein become a single entry with the most common DNA and genes. These V and J calls originate from TCRdb's pipeline instead of the authors' own analysis. The sample profile shows around 600,000 distinct CDR3 sequences; approximately 15% of them were found once. In total, the top ten clones hold approximately 13% of the sample.

On the study overall, not on this receptor specifically: Most expanded thyroid clonotypes (frequency above 0.001) were also found in blood, which suggests that blood repertoires may mirror thyroid immune responses. A 13 V-J signature model separated ophthalmopathy from stable hyperthyroidism, with roughly 88% sensitivity and roughly 84% specificity in cross-validation and 80%/75% in testing. During validation, the model predicted progression to ophthalmopathy a median of about 5.9 months ahead of onset, with approximately 70% sensitivity and less than 85% specificity. Sample size was not statistically predetermined, and blinding of investigators to group allocation was not performed.

The sample comprised blood. The receptor chain draws on TRBV20-1 and TRBJ2-1, with an unclear D gene assignment. This clonotype was obtained from a woman in her forties or fifties with Graves' ophthalmopathy. The nucleotide sequence reads TGCAGTGCTAGAACCCTGGCCTTCTACAATGAGCAGTTCTTC. Its translation reads: CSARTLAFYNEQFF.